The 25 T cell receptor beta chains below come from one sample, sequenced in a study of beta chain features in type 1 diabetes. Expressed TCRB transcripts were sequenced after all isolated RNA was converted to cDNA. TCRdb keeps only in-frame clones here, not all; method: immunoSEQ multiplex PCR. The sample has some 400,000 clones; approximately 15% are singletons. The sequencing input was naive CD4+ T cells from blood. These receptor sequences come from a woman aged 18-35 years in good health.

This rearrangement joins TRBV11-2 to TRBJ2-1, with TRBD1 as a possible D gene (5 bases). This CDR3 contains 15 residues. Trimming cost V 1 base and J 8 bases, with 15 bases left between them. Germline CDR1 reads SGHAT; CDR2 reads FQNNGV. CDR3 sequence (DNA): TGTGCCAGCAGCTTAGTTCCATTAGGGGTCCATGAGCAGTTCTTC. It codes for CASSLVPLGVHEQFF.

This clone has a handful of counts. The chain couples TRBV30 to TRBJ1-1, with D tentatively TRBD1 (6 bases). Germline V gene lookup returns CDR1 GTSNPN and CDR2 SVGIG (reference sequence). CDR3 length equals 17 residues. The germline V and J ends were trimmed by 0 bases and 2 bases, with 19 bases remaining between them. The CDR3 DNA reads TGTGCCTGGAGTGTACGTGAGAGGGGGATAAGAAACACTGAAGCTTTCTTT. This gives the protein CAWSVRERGIRNTEAFF.

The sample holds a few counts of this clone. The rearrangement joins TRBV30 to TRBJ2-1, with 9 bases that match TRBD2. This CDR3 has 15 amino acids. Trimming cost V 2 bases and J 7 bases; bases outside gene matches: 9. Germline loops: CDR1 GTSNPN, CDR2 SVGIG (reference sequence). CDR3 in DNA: TGTGCCTGGAGTCACGGGACTAGCAGTTGGAATGAGCAGTTCTTC. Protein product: CAWSHGTSSWNEQFF.

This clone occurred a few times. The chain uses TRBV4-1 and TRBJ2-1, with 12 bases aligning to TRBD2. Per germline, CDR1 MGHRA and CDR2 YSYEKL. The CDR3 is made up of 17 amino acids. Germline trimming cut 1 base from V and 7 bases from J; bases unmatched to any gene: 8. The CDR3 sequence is CASSQASTSGRANEQFF. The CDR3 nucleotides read TGCGCCAGCAGCCAAGCCTCGACTAGCGGGAGAGCGAATGAGCAGTTCTTC.

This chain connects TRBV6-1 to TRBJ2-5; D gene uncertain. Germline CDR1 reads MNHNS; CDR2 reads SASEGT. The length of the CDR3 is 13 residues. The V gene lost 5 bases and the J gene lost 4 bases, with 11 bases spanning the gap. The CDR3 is CASSRTTGETQYF. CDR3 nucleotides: TGTGCCAGCAGTCGAACGACGGGAGAGACCCAGTACTTC.

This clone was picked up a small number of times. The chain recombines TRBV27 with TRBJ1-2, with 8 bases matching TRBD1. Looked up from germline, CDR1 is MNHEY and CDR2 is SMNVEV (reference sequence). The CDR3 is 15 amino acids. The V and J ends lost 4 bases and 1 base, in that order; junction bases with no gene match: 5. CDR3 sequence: CASSSRGLGNYGYTF. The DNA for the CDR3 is TGTGCCAGCAGTTCCAGGGGGCTGGGTAACTATGGCTACACCTTC.

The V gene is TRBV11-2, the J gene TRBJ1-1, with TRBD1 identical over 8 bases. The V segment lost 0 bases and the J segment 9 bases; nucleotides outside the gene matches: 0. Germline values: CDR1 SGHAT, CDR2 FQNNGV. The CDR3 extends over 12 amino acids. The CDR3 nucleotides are TGTGCCAGCAGCTTAGACAGGGGGCAAGCTTTCTTT. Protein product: CASSLDRGQAFF.

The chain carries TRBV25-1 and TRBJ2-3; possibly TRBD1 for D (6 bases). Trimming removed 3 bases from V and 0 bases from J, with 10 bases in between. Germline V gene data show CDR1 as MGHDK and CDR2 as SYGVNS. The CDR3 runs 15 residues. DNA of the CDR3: TGTGCCAGCAGTGACACAGGGACAAGCACAGATACGCAGTATTTT. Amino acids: CASSDTGTSTDTQYF.

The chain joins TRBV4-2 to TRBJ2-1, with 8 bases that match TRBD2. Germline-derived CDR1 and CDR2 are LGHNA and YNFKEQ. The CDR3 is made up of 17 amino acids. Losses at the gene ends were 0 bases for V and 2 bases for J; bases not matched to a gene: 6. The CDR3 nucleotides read TGTGCCAGCAGCCAAGACTGGGGCGGGAGGCCCTACAATGAGCAGTTCTTC. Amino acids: CASSQDWGGRPYNEQFF.

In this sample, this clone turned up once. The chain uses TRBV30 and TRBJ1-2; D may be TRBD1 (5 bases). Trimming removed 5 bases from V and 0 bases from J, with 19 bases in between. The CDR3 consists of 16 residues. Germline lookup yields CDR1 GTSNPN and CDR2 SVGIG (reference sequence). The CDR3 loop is CAWAPPETAPNYGYTF. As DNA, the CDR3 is TGTGCCTGGGCCCCCCCGGAGACAGCCCCTAACTATGGCTACACCTTC.

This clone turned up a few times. Written as DNA, the CDR3 is TGCGCCAGCAGCCGCGATAGCAATCAGCCCCAGCATTTT. This gives the protein CASSRDSNQPQHF. The chain employs TRBV5-1 and TRBJ1-5; D is undetermined. CDR3 length: 13 amino acids. V lost 4 bases to trimming and J lost 0 bases, with 5 bases between them. Germline CDR1 SGHRS, CDR2 YFSETQ. Supplemented by reference TRBV5-1 and TRBJ1-5, the full variable domain reads KAGVTQTPRYLIKTRGQQVTLSCSPISGHRSVSWYQQTPGQGLQFLFEYFSETQRNKGNFPGRFSGRQFSNSRSEMNVSTLELGDSALYLCASSRDSNQPQHFGDGTRLSIL.

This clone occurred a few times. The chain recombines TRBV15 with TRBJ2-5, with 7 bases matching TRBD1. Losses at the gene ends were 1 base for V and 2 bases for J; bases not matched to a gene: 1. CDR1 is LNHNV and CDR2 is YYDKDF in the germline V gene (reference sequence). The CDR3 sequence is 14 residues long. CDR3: CATSRGQGQETQYF. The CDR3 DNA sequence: TGTGCCACCAGCAGAGGACAGGGACAAGAGACCCAGTACTTC.

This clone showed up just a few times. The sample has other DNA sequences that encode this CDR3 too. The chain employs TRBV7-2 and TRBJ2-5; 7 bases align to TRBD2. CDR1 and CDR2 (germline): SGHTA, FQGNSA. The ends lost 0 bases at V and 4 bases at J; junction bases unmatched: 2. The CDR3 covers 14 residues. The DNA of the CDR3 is TGTGCCAGCAGCTTAGCGGGGGAGGGAGAGACCCAGTACTTC. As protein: CASSLAGEGETQYF.

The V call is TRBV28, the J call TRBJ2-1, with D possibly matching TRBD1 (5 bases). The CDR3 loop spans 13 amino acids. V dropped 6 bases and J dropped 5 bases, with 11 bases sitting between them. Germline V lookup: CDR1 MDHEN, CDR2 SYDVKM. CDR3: CASRVHRHNEQFF. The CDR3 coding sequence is TGTGCCAGCAGGGTGCACAGGCACAATGAGCAGTTCTTC.

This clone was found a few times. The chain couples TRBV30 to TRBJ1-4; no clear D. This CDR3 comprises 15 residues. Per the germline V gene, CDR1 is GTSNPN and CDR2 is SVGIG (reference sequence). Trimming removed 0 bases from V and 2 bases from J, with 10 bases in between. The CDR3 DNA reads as TGTGCCTGGAGTGTATCTACGGGGACTAATGAAAAACTGTTTTTT. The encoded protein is CAWSVSTGTNEKLFF.

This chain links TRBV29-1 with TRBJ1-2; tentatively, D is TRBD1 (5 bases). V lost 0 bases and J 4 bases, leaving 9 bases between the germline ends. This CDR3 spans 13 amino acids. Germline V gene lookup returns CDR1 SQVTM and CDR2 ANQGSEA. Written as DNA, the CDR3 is TGCAGCGTTGAAGATCGGGGGAGCTATGGCTACACCTTC. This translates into CSVEDRGSYGYTF. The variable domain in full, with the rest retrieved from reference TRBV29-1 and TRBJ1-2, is SAVISQKPSRDICQRGTSLTIQCQVDSQVTMMFWYRQQPGQSLTLIATANQGSEATYESGFVIDKFPISRPNLTFSTLTVSNMSPEDSSIYLCSVEDRGSYGYTFGSGTRLTVV.

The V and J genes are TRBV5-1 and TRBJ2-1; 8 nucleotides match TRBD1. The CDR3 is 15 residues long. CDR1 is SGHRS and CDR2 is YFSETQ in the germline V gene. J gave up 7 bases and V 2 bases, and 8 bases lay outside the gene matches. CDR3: CASSFVAGGANEQFF. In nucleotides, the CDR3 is TGCGCCAGCAGCTTCGTGGCAGGGGGCGCGAATGAGCAGTTCTTC. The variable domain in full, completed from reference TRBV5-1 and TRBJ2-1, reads KAGVTQTPRYLIKTRGQQVTLSCSPISGHRSVSWYQQTPGQGLQFLFEYFSETQRNKGNFPGRFSGRQFSNSRSEMNVSTLELGDSALYLCASSFVAGGANEQFFGPGTRLTVL.

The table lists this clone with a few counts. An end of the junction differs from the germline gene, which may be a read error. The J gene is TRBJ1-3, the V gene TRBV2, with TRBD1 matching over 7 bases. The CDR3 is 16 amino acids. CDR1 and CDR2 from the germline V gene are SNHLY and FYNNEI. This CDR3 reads CGSRRGQAGSGNTIYF. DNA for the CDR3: TGTGGCAGCCGAAGGGGGCAGGCAGGGTCTGGAAACACCATATATTTT.

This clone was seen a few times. The CDR3 nucleotides read TGTGCCAGCAGTCAGACAGTGGTGGGGTCCTACGAGCAGTACTTC. It translates to CASSQTVVGSYEQYF. V usage is TRBV28 and J usage is TRBJ2-7, with a tentative D call TRBD1 (5 bases). The CDR3 has 15 amino acids. The V gene lost 5 bases and the J gene lost 1 base, with 15 bases spanning the gap. Germline V gene lookup returns CDR1 MDHEN and CDR2 SYDVKM.

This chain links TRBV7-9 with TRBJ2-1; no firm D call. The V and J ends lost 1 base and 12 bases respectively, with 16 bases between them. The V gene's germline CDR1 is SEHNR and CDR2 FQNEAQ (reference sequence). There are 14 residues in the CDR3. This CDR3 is CASSLVGLWAGQFF. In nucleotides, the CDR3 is TGTGCCAGCAGCTTAGTTGGTTTGTGGGCAGGGCAGTTCTTC.

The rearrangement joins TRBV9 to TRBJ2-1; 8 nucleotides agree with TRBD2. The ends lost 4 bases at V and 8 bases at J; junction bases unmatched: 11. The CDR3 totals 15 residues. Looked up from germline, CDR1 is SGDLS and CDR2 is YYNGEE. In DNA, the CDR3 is TGTGCCAGCAGCCAGTTCGGGCGGGAGGATGATGAGCAGTTCTTC. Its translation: CASSQFGREDDEQFF.

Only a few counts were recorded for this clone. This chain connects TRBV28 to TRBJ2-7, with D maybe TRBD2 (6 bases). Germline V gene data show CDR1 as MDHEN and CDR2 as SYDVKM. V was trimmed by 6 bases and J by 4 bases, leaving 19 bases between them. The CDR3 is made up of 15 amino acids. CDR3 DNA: TGTGCCAGCAGCCTTGGGTTTAGGGGACTTTACGAGCAGTACTTC. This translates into CASSLGFRGLYEQYF. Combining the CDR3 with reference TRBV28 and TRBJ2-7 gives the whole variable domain DVKVTQSSRYLVKRTGEKVFLECVQDMDHENMFWYRQDPGLGLRLIYFSYDVKMKEKGDIPEGYSVSREKKERFSLILESASTNQTSMYLCASSLGFRGLYEQYFGPGTRLTVT.

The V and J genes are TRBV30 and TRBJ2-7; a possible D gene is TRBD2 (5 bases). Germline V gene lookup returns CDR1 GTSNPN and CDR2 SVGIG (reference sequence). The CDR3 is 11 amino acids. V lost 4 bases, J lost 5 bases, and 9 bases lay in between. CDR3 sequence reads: CAWMSGDEQYF. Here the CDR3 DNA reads TGTGCCTGGATGAGCGGAGACGAGCAGTACTTC.

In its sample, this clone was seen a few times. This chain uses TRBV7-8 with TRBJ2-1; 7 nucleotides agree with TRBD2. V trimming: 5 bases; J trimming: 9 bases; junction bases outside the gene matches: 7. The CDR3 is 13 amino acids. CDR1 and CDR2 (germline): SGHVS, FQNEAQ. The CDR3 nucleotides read TGTGCCAGCAGCCCGAGGGGAGGGGTTGAGCAGTTCTTC. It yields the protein CASSPRGGVEQFF.

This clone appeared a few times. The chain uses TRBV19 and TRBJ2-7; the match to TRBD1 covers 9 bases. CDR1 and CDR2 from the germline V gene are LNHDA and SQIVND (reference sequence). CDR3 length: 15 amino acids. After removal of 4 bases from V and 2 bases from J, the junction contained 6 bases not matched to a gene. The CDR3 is CASSTSGTGTYEQYF. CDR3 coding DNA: TGTGCCAGTAGTACCTCCGGGACAGGGACCTACGAGCAGTACTTC.